This TCR beta chain was found in a study of blood T cell repertoires in COVID-19. The wider study: Researchers got acute and convalescent COVID-19 samples from the United States, Italy and Spain. The cDNA or gDNA used as material had been derived from T cells, B-cell-depleted T cells, or PBMCs.

Original handling: Using reference gene primer amplification, nucleated cell counts were estimated. Produced via immunoSEQ multiplex PCR; TCRdb's table is partial and in-frame only. Clone size and V and J calls were adopted from that table, with D and trimming inferred from the DNA. The profile shows 150,000 to 200,000 clones, roughly 86% of them singletons. V lost 7 bases and J lost 1; bases outside the gene matches: 9. Germline lookup yields CDR1 SQVTM and CDR2 ANQGSEA. The CDR3 consists of 15 residues. The chain combines TRBV29-1 with TRBJ1-1; 10 nucleotides line up with TRBD1. The sequence derives from a man between 35 and 55 years old with active or convalescent COVID-19. The sequencing sample was made of peripheral blood. This chain's CDR3 is CSARTGGYGNTEAFF. As DNA, the CDR3 is TGCAGCGCCCGGACAGGGGGTTATGGGAACACTGAAGCTTTCTTT.